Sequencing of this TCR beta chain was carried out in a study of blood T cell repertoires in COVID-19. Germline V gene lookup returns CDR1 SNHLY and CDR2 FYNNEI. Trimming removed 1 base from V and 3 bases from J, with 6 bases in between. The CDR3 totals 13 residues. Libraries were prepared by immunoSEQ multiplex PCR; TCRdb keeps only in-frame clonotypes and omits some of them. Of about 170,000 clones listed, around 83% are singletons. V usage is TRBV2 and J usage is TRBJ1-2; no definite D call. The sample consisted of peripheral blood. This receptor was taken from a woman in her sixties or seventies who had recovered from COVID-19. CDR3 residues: CASSEGQDYGYTF. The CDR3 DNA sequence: TGTGCCAGCAGTGAAGGGCAGGACTATGGCTACACCTTC.